Below, 12 T cell receptor beta chains from the same sample are listed, as sequenced in a study of OX40 agonist ivuxolimab in advanced cancers. This table comes from immunoSEQ multiplex PCR, and its TCRdb copy is limited to in-frame clones, with some not included. The repertoire holds roughly 87,000 clones, 92% seen once, with 6.5% to 9.5% in the top ten. The sequences come from CD4+ or CD8+ T cells sorted from blood, collected in a trial of the OX40 agonist ivuxolimab. The receptors here all came from an adult with an advanced solid tumor such as melanoma, head and neck, liver or kidney cancer.

The rearrangement uses TRBV11-2 and TRBJ2-2, with D possibly called TRBD1 or TRBD2 (7 bases each). This CDR3 is built from 16 residues. Germline V gene data show CDR1 as SGHAT and CDR2 as FQNNGV. Trimming removed 3 bases from V and 3 bases from J, with 14 bases in between. The CDR3 nucleotides read TGTGCCAGCAGCTTGGGCGGGGGACAGTACACCGGGGAGCTGTTTTTT. It specifies CASSLGGGQYTGELFF.

The chain has TRBV2 and TRBJ1-1, with D possibly TRBD1 on 6 matching bases. The CDR3 is 14 residues long. The germline V gene has CDR1 SNHLY and CDR2 FYNNEI. Trimming took off 6 bases at V and 3 bases at J, with 14 bases between the two ends. The CDR3 reads CASRGTFGDTEAFF. For the CDR3, the DNA is TGTGCCAGCAGGGGGACATTTGGGGACACTGAAGCTTTCTTT.

The V and J genes are TRBV2 and TRBJ1-1; 9 nucleotides align to TRBD1. Unmatched junction bases numbered 15, after V lost 4 bases and J lost 3 bases. CDR1 is SNHLY, CDR2 FYNNEI, per germline. The CDR3 is 18 amino acids. CDR3 amino acids: CASSVRVQGAEEDTEAFF. The CDR3 coding sequence is TGTGCCAGCAGTGTTCGCGTACAGGGGGCTGAGGAGGACACTGAAGCTTTCTTT.

This clone was observed a single time. The V gene is TRBV2, the J gene TRBJ2-5; 9 bases are shared with TRBD1. The germline V gene has CDR1 SNHLY and CDR2 FYNNEI. V dropped 7 bases and J dropped 5; count of bases not matched to a gene: 11. This CDR3 region has 15 residues. The CDR3 spells CASTPGQGSSETQYF. The CDR3 DNA sequence: TGTGCCAGCACACCGGGACAGGGTTCTTCGGAGACCCAGTACTTC.

The DNA of the CDR3 is TGTGCCAGCACCTTAGGCGGCGGGGGCGATGAGCAGTTCTTC. This encodes CASTLGGGGDEQFF. The rearrangement uses TRBV5-4 and TRBJ2-1, with D possibly TRBD2 on 7 matching bases. Trimming stripped 6 bases from V and 8 bases from J, with 18 bases between. From germline, CDR1 is SGHNT and CDR2 YYREEE (reference sequence). This CDR3 spans 14 amino acids.

The chain is built from TRBV7-9 and TRBJ2-1; 8 bases line up with TRBD2. The CDR3 contains 18 residues. Germline CDR1 SEHNR, CDR2 FQNEAQ (reference sequence). V lost 5 bases to trimming and J lost 0 bases; unmatched junction nucleotides: 12. For the CDR3, the DNA is TGTGCCAGCAGCCCCCGCACCTTAGCGGGGAGCTCCTACAATGAGCAGTTCTTC. Translating gives CASSPRTLAGSSYNEQFF. Combining the CDR3 with reference TRBV7-9 and TRBJ2-1 gives the whole variable domain DTGVSQNPRHKITKRGQNVTFRCDPISEHNRLYWYRQTLGQGPEFLTYFQNEAQLEKSRLLSDRFSAERPKGSFSTLEIQRTEQGDSAMYLCASSPRTLAGSSYNEQFFGPGTRLTVL.

The gene calls are TRBV9 and TRBJ2-3, with a tentative D call TRBD2 (7 bases). Germline CDR1 SGDLS, CDR2 YYNGEE. CDR3 length: 16 residues. V was clipped by 0 bases and J by 0 bases, with 11 bases between them. CDR3: CASSVAAGASTDTQYF. CDR3 in DNA: TGTGCCAGCAGCGTAGCTGCGGGGGCGAGCACAGATACGCAGTATTTT.

The V gene is TRBV7-2, the J gene TRBJ2-3, with D tentatively TRBD1 (6 bases). The CDR3 covers 15 residues. Germline assignment: CDR1 SGHTA and CDR2 FQGNSA. Trimming removed 4 bases at V and 0 bases at J, with 11 bases between. This chain's CDR3 is CASSSGTISTDTQYF. The CDR3 DNA is TGTGCCAGCAGCTCCGGGACAATTAGCACAGATACGCAGTATTTT.

The V gene is TRBV7-2, the J gene TRBJ2-2; TRBD2 agrees at 10 bases. The CDR3 is 19 amino acids. Germline trimming cut 5 bases from V and 5 bases from J; bases unmatched to any gene: 17. Germline V gene sequence: CDR1 SGHTA, CDR2 FQGNSA. The CDR3 spells CASSETNGAGGPFTGELFF. The DNA of the CDR3 is TGTGCCAGCAGCGAGACTAACGGAGCGGGGGGGCCGTTTACCGGGGAGCTGTTTTTT.

Regarding this clone: The same CDR3 also results from other DNA sequences found in this sample. The V call is TRBV2, the J call TRBJ2-5, with TRBD2 identical over 11 bases. CDR1 is SNHLY and CDR2 is FYNNEI in the germline V gene. V lost 2 bases and J lost 7; bases outside the gene matches: 6. The CDR3 runs 15 residues. CDR3 sequence reads: CASSEPSGGLLTQYF. CDR3 bases: TGTGCCAGCAGTGAACCTAGCGGGGGGCTTTTGACCCAGTACTTC.

This chain links TRBV6-1 with TRBJ1-2; D is unclear. The CDR3 contains 16 residues. Looked up from germline, CDR1 is MNHNS and CDR2 is SASEGT. Trimming took off 4 bases at V and 1 base at J, with 16 bases between the two ends. CDR3 sequence: CASSAGPTISNYGYTF. The CDR3 DNA is TGTGCCAGCAGTGCTGGGCCTACCATCAGTAACTATGGCTACACCTTC.

This clone was counted once. J is TRBJ2-7 and V is TRBV4-2; 10 bases map to TRBD1. The CDR3 spans 17 residues. CDR1 LGHNA and CDR2 YNFKEQ come from the germline V gene. With V trimmed by 5 bases and J by 1 base, 11 bases remained unmatched. CDR3: CASSYELGTGASYEQYF. The CDR3 DNA reads as TGTGCCAGCAGCTATGAACTCGGGACAGGGGCTTCCTACGAGCAGTACTTC.